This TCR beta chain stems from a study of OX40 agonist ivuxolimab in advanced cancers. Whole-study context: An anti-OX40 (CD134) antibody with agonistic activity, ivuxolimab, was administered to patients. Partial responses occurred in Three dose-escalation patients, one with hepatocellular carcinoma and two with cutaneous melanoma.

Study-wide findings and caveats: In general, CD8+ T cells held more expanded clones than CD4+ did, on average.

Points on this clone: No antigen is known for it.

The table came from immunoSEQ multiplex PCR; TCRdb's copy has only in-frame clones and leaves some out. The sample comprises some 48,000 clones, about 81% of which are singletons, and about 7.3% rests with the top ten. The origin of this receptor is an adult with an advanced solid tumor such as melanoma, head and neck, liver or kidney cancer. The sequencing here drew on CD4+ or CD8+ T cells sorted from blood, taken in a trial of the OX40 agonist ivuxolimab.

Here the CDR3 reads CASSPSRAGNEKLFF. The CDR3 DNA follows: TGTGCCAGCAGCCCAAGCAGGGCCGGGAATGAAAAACTGTTTTTT. This rearrangement joins TRBV11-2 to TRBJ1-4; a possible D gene is TRBD1 (5 bases). The CDR3 consists of 15 residues. The germline V gene has CDR1 SGHAT and CDR2 FQNNGV. V lost 5 bases and J lost 5, with 15 bases in between.